These 20 T cell receptor beta chains came from one sample sequenced in a study of cytomegalovirus exposure and HLA in healthy donors. Researchers ran the PCR with 60 Vbeta and 13 Jbeta primers. Profiled with immunoSEQ multiplex PCR; TCRdb holds only in-frame clones, not every one. Here the sample spans 150,000 to 200,000 clones, roughly 77% being singletons. Sequencing input: PBMCs. Every receptor here comes from a woman between 40 and 50 years old in good health and CMV-seropositive.

The chain is built from TRBV13 and TRBJ2-7; D gene uncertain. Between the trimmed V and J ends, which lost 0 bases and 2 bases, there was a span of 5 bases. Germline loops: CDR1 PRHDT, CDR2 FYEKMQ (reference sequence). This CDR3 contains 13 residues. The CDR3 region has the DNA TGTGCCAGCAGCTTAGGCCAAACCTACGAGCAGTACTTC. Translation: CASSLGQTYEQYF.

V and J are TRBV5-4 and TRBJ2-1; the D gene is possibly TRBD1 (6 bases). Trimming removed 0 bases from V and 8 bases from J, with 12 bases in between. CDR1 is SGHNT, CDR2 YYREEE, per germline (reference sequence). The CDR3 extends over 14 amino acids. The CDR3 is CASSLGNRAHEQFF. The CDR3 DNA reads TGTGCCAGCAGCTTGGGGAACAGGGCCCATGAGCAGTTCTTC.

The chain uses TRBV7-7 and TRBJ2-5; 7 bases agree with TRBD1. The CDR3 is made up of 15 amino acids. V dropped 5 bases and J dropped 2; count of bases not matched to a gene: 8. The V gene's germline CDR1 is SSHAT and CDR2 FNYEAQ (reference sequence). The CDR3 bases are TGTGCCAGCAGCCTACGTTCGGGACAGCAAGAGACCCAGTACTTC. Translation: CASSLRSGQQETQYF.

This clone was seen more than once but under ten times. The V and J genes are TRBV29-1 and TRBJ2-1; the match to TRBD2 covers 11 bases. The CDR3 loop spans 18 amino acids. Germline V gene lookup returns CDR1 SQVTM and CDR2 ANQGSEA. Trimming at V came to 1 base and at J to 2 bases, leaving 10 bases not matched to a gene. This chain's CDR3 is CSVEAPGGSGGAYNEQFF. The CDR3 nucleotides are TGCAGCGTTGAAGCCCCTGGGGGTAGCGGGGGGGCCTACAATGAGCAGTTCTTC.

The chain links TRBV6-4 to TRBJ1-5; a possible D gene is TRBD1 (6 bases). The CDR3 spans 16 residues. The germline gives CDR1 MRHNA, CDR2 SNTAGT. V lost 2 bases to trimming and J lost 0 bases, with 11 bases between them. The CDR3 spells CASSDPRQDSNQPQHF. CDR3 coding DNA: TGTGCCAGCAGTGACCCGAGACAGGATAGCAATCAGCCCCAGCATTTT.

This sequence joins TRBV7-2 and TRBJ2-1, with 7 bases aligning to TRBD2. The length of the CDR3 is 15 residues. Per the germline V gene, CDR1 is SGHTA and CDR2 is FQGNSA. The V and J ends lost 5 bases and 0 bases, in that order; junction bases with no gene match: 4. This CDR3 reads CASSTSGVSYNEQFF. In nucleotides, the CDR3 is TGTGCCAGCAGCACAAGCGGGGTCTCCTACAATGAGCAGTTCTTC. The full variable domain, completed using reference TRBV7-2 and TRBJ2-1, is GAGVSQSPSNKVTEKGKDVELRCDPISGHTALYWYRQSLGQGLEFLIYFQGNSAPDKSGLPSDRFSAERTGGSVSTLTIQRTQQEDSAVYLCASSTSGVSYNEQFFGPGTRLTVL.

The V call is TRBV18, the J call TRBJ2-7, with 11 nucleotides matching TRBD1. Germline loops: CDR1 KGHSH, CDR2 LQKENI. Trimming cost V 6 bases and J 3 bases; bases outside gene matches: 7. The CDR3 has 15 residues. Here the CDR3 reads CASSPSGTGGYEQYF. CDR3 DNA sequence: TGTGCCAGCTCTCCGTCCGGGACAGGGGGCTACGAGCAGTACTTC.

The CDR3 DNA follows: TGTGCCAGCGCCCGGACAAGTAATGAAAAACTGTTTTTT. Protein product: CASARTSNEKLFF. This chain joins TRBV27 and TRBJ1-4; tentatively, D is TRBD1 (5 bases). V was cut by 8 bases and J by 4 bases, with 11 bases left in between. The CDR3 length is 13 residues. Looked up from germline, CDR1 is MNHEY and CDR2 is SMNVEV (reference sequence).

The chain couples TRBV6-5 to TRBJ2-1; 10 bases align to TRBD1. Germline CDR1 MNHEY, CDR2 SVGAGI. J gave up 6 bases and V 2 bases, and 7 bases lay outside the gene matches. The CDR3 runs 16 residues. Here the CDR3 reads CASSYLDRGRVNEQFF. As DNA, the CDR3 is TGTGCCAGCAGTTACCTTGACAGGGGGCGGGTCAATGAGCAGTTCTTC.

The gene calls are TRBV7-9 and TRBJ2-2, with 9 positions matching TRBD1. V trimming: 7 bases; J trimming: 8 bases; junction bases outside the gene matches: 8. The CDR3 is 14 amino acids. The germline CDR1 and CDR2 sequences are SEHNR and FQNEAQ (reference sequence). The CDR3 bases are TGTGCCAGCACGCCGGGACAGGGTGAGGGGGAGCTGTTTTTT. Translated: CASTPGQGEGELFF.

The V call is TRBV2, the J call TRBJ2-7; 10 bases are shared with TRBD1. CDR1 and CDR2 from the germline V gene are SNHLY and FYNNEI. The CDR3 extends over 14 amino acids. The J segment lost 4 bases and the V segment lost 7 bases, leaving 7 bases of the junction unmatched. The CDR3 reads CASKARQGAYEQYF. The CDR3 coding sequence is TGTGCCAGCAAGGCGCGACAGGGGGCATACGAGCAGTACTTC.

V usage is TRBV28 and J usage is TRBJ2-1; the D gene is possibly TRBD1 (5 bases). Germline assignment: CDR1 MDHEN and CDR2 SYDVKM. The germline V and J ends were trimmed by 2 bases and 7 bases, with 18 bases remaining between them. The CDR3 contains 16 residues. DNA of the CDR3: TGTGCCAGCAGTTTACTGGGCAGGGTGGAGTATAATGAGCAGTTCTTC. It encodes CASSLLGRVEYNEQFF.

V gene TRBV6-5 combines with J gene TRBJ2-2; D is undetermined. V shed 3 bases and J shed 2 bases, with 7 bases lying between them. The germline V gene has CDR1 MNHEY and CDR2 SVGAGI. The CDR3 contains 14 residues. The CDR3 DNA sequence: TGTGCCAGCAGTTATGGCAGAAACACCGGGGAGCTGTTTTTT. It is translated as CASSYGRNTGELFF.

This clone has only a few counts. J is TRBJ1-2 and V is TRBV27, with 7 nucleotides matching TRBD1. CDR1 and CDR2 (germline): MNHEY, SMNVEV (reference sequence). With 0 bases clipped from V and 5 bases from J, the junction kept 6 bases outside the gene matches. This CDR3 has 15 residues. In nucleotides, the CDR3 is TGTGCCAGCAGTTTATCTGGAGGGGGCTTTTATGGCTACACCTTC. Amino acid sequence: CASSLSGGGFYGYTF.

The sample holds one count of this clone. The chain recombines TRBV9 with TRBJ2-1; TRBD2 matches at 12 bases. The ends lost 3 bases at V and 8 bases at J; junction bases unmatched: 9. The CDR3 consists of 16 residues. Looked up from germline, CDR1 is SGDLS and CDR2 is YYNGEE. CDR3 coding DNA: TGTGCCAGCAGCGCGCCCCTAGCGGGAGGGCGCCATGAGCAGTTCTTC. This codes for CASSAPLAGGRHEQFF.

The V call is TRBV18, the J call TRBJ1-4, with D perhaps TRBD1 (6 bases). CDR1 is KGHSH, CDR2 LQKENI, per germline. The CDR3 runs to 13 residues. The germline V and J ends were trimmed by 2 bases and 7 bases, with 8 bases remaining between them. CDR3 sequence reads: CASSPIGGEKLFF. The CDR3 DNA reads TGTGCCAGCTCACCAATAGGGGGTGAAAAACTGTTTTTT.

The V and J genes are TRBV19 and TRBJ2-7; D is perhaps TRBD1 (7 bases). CDR1 LNHDA and CDR2 SQIVND come from the germline V gene (reference sequence). CDR3 length: 15 residues. V lost 3 bases to trimming and J lost 0 bases, with 12 bases between them. The CDR3 spells CASSIGGQISYEQYF. DNA for the CDR3: TGTGCCAGTAGTATCGGGGGACAGATCTCCTACGAGCAGTACTTC. Supplemented by reference TRBV19 and TRBJ2-7, the full variable domain reads DGGITQSPKYLFRKEGQNVTLSCEQNLNHDAMYWYRQDPGQGLRLIYYSQIVNDFQKGDIAEGYSVSREKKESFPLTVTSAQKNPTAFYLCASSIGGQISYEQYFGPGTRLTVT.

This clone was observed a handful of times. The genes are TRBV6-1 and TRBJ1-6; the match to TRBD1 covers 8 bases. V was pared by 5 bases and J by 9 bases, with 6 bases of the junction left unmatched. The germline V gene has CDR1 MNHNS and CDR2 SASEGT. The CDR3 runs 14 residues. The CDR3 DNA is TGTGCCAGCAGTAGACCAGGGGGCGGTTCACCCCTCCACTTT. Protein sequence: CASSRPGGGSPLHF.

The chain links TRBV5-1 to TRBJ1-6, with 8 bases that match TRBD1. V trimming: 0 bases; J trimming: 4 bases; junction bases outside the gene matches: 6. The CDR3 extends over 17 amino acids. CDR1 is SGHRS and CDR2 is YFSETQ in the germline V gene. For the CDR3, the DNA is TGCGCCAGCAGCTTGGCAGTCGGACAGGGTTATAATTCACCCCTCCACTTT. It encodes CASSLAVGQGYNSPLHF.

V gene TRBV28 combines with J gene TRBJ1-1; D might be TRBD1 (5 bases). The V end was cut by 5 bases, the J end by 4 bases, with 17 bases between. CDR3 length equals 15 residues. Germline V lookup: CDR1 MDHEN, CDR2 SYDVKM. The CDR3, as DNA: TGTGCCAGCAGTCCCCAGGGCGGTTGGGGCACTGAAGCTTTCTTT. Translation gives CASSPQGGWGTEAFF.